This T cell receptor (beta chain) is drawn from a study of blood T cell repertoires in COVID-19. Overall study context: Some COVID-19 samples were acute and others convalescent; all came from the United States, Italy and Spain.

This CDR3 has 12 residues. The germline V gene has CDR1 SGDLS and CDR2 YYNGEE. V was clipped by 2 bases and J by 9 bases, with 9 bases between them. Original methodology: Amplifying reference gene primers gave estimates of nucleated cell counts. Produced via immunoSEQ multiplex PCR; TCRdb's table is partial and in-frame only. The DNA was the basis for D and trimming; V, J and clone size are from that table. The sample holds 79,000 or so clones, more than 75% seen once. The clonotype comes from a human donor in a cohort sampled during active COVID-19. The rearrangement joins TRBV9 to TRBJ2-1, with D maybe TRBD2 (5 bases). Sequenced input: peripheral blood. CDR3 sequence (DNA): TGTGCCAGCAGCGTTATTCGGGGTGAGCAGTTCTTC. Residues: CASSVIRGEQFF. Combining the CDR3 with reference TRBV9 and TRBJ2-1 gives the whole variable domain DSGVTQTPKHLITATGQRVTLRCSPRSGDLSVYWYQQSLDQGLQFLIQYYNGEERAKGNILERFSAQQFPDLHSELNLSSLELGDSALYFCASSVIRGEQFFGPGTRLTVL.